This T cell receptor beta chain was documented in a study of T-cell reconstitution after alpha-beta-depleted transplantation in children (TCRdb year 2016). Regarding the study in general: The study quantitatively tracked T-cell immune reconstitution after TCRalphabeta/CD19-depleted allogeneic hematopoietic cell transplantation in children using TCR repertoire profiling.

Library preparation was by PCR. Sequencing was carried out with an Illumina HiSeq 2500. To normalize quantification of the TCRbeta repertoire, the TCR libraries were built with molecular barcoding that relied on unique molecular identifiers. The public reads were run again by TCRdb, first through fastp at Q25 and then through MiXCR, and only productive beta chains were kept. Every CDR3 protein is listed once, alongside the most common genes and DNA of its rows. The sample has about 90,000 distinct CDR3 sequences on record, 15% to 18% of them singletons. Of the sample, around 20% falls within the top ten clones. The sample's treatment or condition label, decoded: allogeneic hematopoietic cell transplantation with graft depleted of TCRalphabeta T cells and CD19 B cells. Transplant recipients were children who received TCRalphabeta/CD19-depleted allogeneic hematopoietic cell grafts. This clonotype was seen more than once but under ten times. This receptor's antigen is unknown. No base qualities exist here, and no much larger clone lies one base off it.

Broad study findings and their caveats: Over the following months the frequencies of hyperexpanded clones went down, and after one year T-cell counts and TCRbeta diversity were mostly credited to newly produced T cells. The apparently early alphabetaT-cell count recovery about two months after transplant was reportedly dependent on only several hundred rapidly expanded clones derived from non-depleted graft cells. In some patients, the high TCRbeta diversity seen at day 60 was put down to recipient T cells and intrathymic progenitors that had survived conditioning.

This receptor was obtained from a male patient aged 2 to 9 who had a stem cell transplant for acute lymphoblastic leukemia, so the T cells may come from the graft donor. The sample here was PBMCs, mostly from graft donor cells, taken 180 days after TCRalphabeta/CD19-depleted stem cell transplant.

The sequence in DNA is TGTGCCAGCAGTTTGCGGGGGGACACACAGGGGCGAGAGACCCAGTACTTC. Its translation reads: CASSLRGDTQGRETQYF. Recombination joined TRBV12-3 or TRBV12-4 with TRBJ2-5, with a weak D call of TRBD2 (8 bases match). Taken from cysteine to phenylalanine, the CDR3 has 17 residues. Only the CDR3 DNA stays, 51 bases, in frame from base 1. V drops 3 bases and J drops 4 bases, leaving 21 bases in between.